What follows is one T cell receptor (beta chain) and its context. Its antigen is as yet unknown. Possible read error: a much larger clone is one base away. The record originates from a study of Graves' ophthalmopathy and Graves' hyperthyroidism. In the study overall: Hyperthyroidism qualified as stable when ophthalmopathy did not develop within 18 months of follow-up.

RNA transcripts were the template, and TCR beta CDR3 regions were amplified from them. First-round RT-PCR employed HTBI primers, with a second-round multiplex PCR after it. TCRdb independently ran MiXCR on the multiplex PCR reads; one entry per CDR3 protein. Among around 1.1 million distinct CDR3 sequences listed, 36% were seen once. The diagnosis combined clinical symptoms, thyroxine, TRAb, thyroid ultrasound and orbital computed tomography scans. Broader study findings: Ophthalmopathy and stable hyperthyroidism were discriminated by a 13-signature model, with 85% to 90% sensitivity and approximately 81% specificity.

The CDR3 totals 14 residues. Germline CDR1 reads SGHVS; CDR2 reads FQNEAQ. The V gene lost 1 base and the J gene lost 1 base, with 7 bases spanning the gap. Sequenced material: peripheral blood or thyroid tissue (not recorded which). The source of this sequence is an adult man with Graves' hyperthyroidism. The chain links TRBV7-8 to TRBJ1-1; D gene uncertain. The CDR3 loop is CASSLGDTNTEAFF. DNA of the CDR3: TGTGCCAGCAGCTTAGGGGATACGAACACTGAAGCTTTCTTT.